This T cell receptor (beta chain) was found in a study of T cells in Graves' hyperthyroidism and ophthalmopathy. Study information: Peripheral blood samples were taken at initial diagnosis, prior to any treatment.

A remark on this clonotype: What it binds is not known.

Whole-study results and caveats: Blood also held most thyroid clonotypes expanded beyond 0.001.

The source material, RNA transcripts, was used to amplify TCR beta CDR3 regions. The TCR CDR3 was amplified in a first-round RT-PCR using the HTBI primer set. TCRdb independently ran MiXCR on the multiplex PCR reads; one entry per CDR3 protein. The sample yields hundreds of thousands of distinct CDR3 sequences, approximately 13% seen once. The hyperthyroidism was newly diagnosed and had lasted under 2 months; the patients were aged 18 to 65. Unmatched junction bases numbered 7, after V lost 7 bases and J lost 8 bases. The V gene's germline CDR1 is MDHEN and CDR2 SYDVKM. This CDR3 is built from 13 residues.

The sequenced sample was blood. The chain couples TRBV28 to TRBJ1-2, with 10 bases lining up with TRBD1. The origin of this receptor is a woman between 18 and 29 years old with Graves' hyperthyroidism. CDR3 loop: CASMDRGKGGYTF. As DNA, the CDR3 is TGTGCCAGCATGGACAGGGGGAAAGGCGGCTACACCTTC.